Sequencing of this TCR beta chain was carried out in a study of blood T cell repertoires in COVID-19. Study details: The origin of the acute and convalescent COVID-19 samples was the United States, Italy and Spain. The cDNA or gDNA used as material had been derived from T cells, B-cell-depleted T cells, or PBMCs.

This CDR3 spans 16 amino acids. Per germline, CDR1 MNHEY and CDR2 SMNVEV (reference sequence). Trimming cost V 10 bases and J 7 bases, with 25 bases left between them. Original methodology: The authors estimated nucleated cell counts from reference gene primer amplification. Clones were sequenced by immunoSEQ multiplex PCR, and TCRdb holds only the in-frame ones, with some missing. V and J calls and clone size are as listed in that table; D and trimming were resolved from the DNA. Counted here are 120,000 to 150,000 clones, approximately 91% occurring once; the ten biggest clones make up 2.3%. The chain links TRBV27 to TRBJ2-2; perhaps TRBD2 as D (5 bases). Material for sequencing was peripheral blood. The sequence came from a human donor in a cohort sampled during active COVID-19. CDR3 protein: CATHEARGKGGGELFF. CDR3 DNA: TGTGCCACCCATGAAGCGAGAGGGAAGGGCGGCGGGGAGCTGTTTTTT.